Included here is one TCR beta chain sequence, with context. As yet, its antigen is unknown. The protocol was immunoSEQ multiplex PCR, while the TCRdb copy is restricted to in-frame clones and leaves out a portion. The sample lists over 65,000 clones; around 80% were seen once. These data are taken from a study of T cell responses to AZD1222 COVID-19 vaccine. The study, taken as a whole, reports: The repertoires were collected only after the peak T cell response.

This sequence originates from an adult in good health. The sequencing here drew on peripheral blood, taken on day 0 of AZD1222 vaccination.

In DNA form, the CDR3 reads TGTGCCAACATAGCCGCCTTTCGGTACAATGAGCAGTTCTTC. Translating it yields CANIAAFRYNEQFF. V gene TRBV28 combines with J gene TRBJ2-1; D is ambiguous. V was trimmed by 10 bases and J by 4 bases, leaving 17 bases between them. CDR3 length: 14 residues. Germline CDR1 and CDR2: MDHEN and SYDVKM.